Listed here are 17 T cell receptor beta chains from one sample, sequenced in a study of CD8+CD57+ T cells in acquired aplastic anemia. Genomic DNA, serving as template, underwent TCR beta VDJ and CDR3 profiling. A single record per CDR3 protein comes from TCRdb applying MiXCR to the reads. The sample has about 200,000 distinct CDR3 sequences, 65% seen once. Patients who underwent sequencing had shown CD8+CD57+ cell expansion by flow cytometry. Sequenced sample: sorted CD4+, CD8+, or CD8+CD57+ T cells (not recorded which) from PBMCs. These receptor sequences come from a human donor with aplastic anemia.

V and J are TRBV15 and TRBJ1-2, with 8 nucleotides matching TRBD1. The J segment lost 8 bases and the V segment lost 3 bases, leaving 14 bases of the junction unmatched. This CDR3 has 16 residues. The germline CDR1 and CDR2 sequences are LNHNV and YYDKDF (reference sequence). The CDR3 region is CATSRTKQGGPYGYTF. CDR3 DNA: TGTGCCACCAGCAGGACTAAACAGGGGGGCCCCTACGGCTACACCTTC.

The CDR3 sequence: CASSSRDYSEQYF. DNA of the CDR3: TGTGCCAGCAGCTCCCGGGACTACTCCGAGCAGTACTTC. The chain combines TRBV7-9 with TRBJ2-7; the match to TRBD2 covers 7 bases. This CDR3 is built from 13 residues. Unmatched junction bases numbered 6, after V lost 4 bases and J lost 6 bases. Looked up from germline, CDR1 is SEHNR and CDR2 is FQNEAQ (reference sequence). Full variable domain (rest looked up from reference TRBV7-9 and TRBJ2-7): DTGVSQNPRHKITKRGQNVTFRCDPISEHNRLYWYRQTLGQGPEFLTYFQNEAQLEKSRLLSDRFSAERPKGSFSTLEIQRTEQGDSAMYLCASSSRDYSEQYFGPGTRLTVT.

The chain recombines TRBV12-3 or TRBV12-4 with TRBJ2-3; D uncertain. Trimming removed 5 bases at V and 2 bases at J, with 5 bases between. The CDR3 totals 12 residues. This CDR3 is CASSLATDTQYF. In DNA form, the CDR3 reads TGTGCCAGCAGTCTCGCCACAGATACGCAGTATTTT.

This clonotype was seen a few times. The V and J genes are TRBV5-4 and TRBJ2-3; D call uncertain. CDR1 SGHNT and CDR2 YYREEE come from the germline V gene (reference sequence). V dropped 4 bases and J dropped 0 bases, with 6 bases sitting between them. This CDR3 comprises 13 residues. The CDR3 nucleotides are TGTGCCAGCAGCGGGGAAAGCACAGATACGCAGTATTTT. Translation: CASSGESTDTQYF.

V is TRBV4-1 and J is TRBJ1-1; D call uncertain. Deletions cut 2 bases from V and 4 bases from J, with 14 bases between. CDR1 is MGHRA and CDR2 is YSYEKL in the germline V gene. This CDR3 has 15 amino acids. The CDR3: CASSQRSSGGTEAFF. The CDR3 DNA sequence: TGCGCCAGCAGCCAACGTAGTTCGGGAGGCACTGAAGCTTTCTTT.

The chain joins TRBV7-9 to TRBJ1-5, with unresolved D. V was pared by 3 bases and J by 0 bases, with 12 bases between. The CDR3 length is 16 residues. Germline V gene lookup returns CDR1 SEHNR and CDR2 FQNEAQ (reference sequence). The CDR3 loop is CASSLSQVNSNQPQHF. CDR3 in DNA: TGTGCCAGCAGCTTGAGCCAGGTTAATAGCAATCAGCCCCAGCATTTT.

CDR3 DNA: TGCAGTGCTAGAGATACTAGGGACTCGGCCCAGTACTTC. Translating gives CSARDTRDSAQYF. This sequence joins TRBV20-1 and TRBJ2-5; D may be TRBD2 (6 bases). CDR3 length: 13 residues. CDR1 is DFQATT, CDR2 SNEGSKA, per germline (reference sequence). V dropped 0 bases and J dropped 9 bases, with 14 bases sitting between them.

This clonotype was recorded a few times. The chain employs TRBV10-3 and TRBJ1-2; D not resolved. The CDR3 loop spans 13 amino acids. V lost 6 bases and J lost 2, with 10 bases in between. The germline V gene has CDR1 ENHRY and CDR2 SYGVKD. CDR3 residues: CAISPDGNYGYTF. DNA for the CDR3: TGTGCCATCAGCCCGGACGGGAACTATGGCTACACCTTC.

Only a few counts were recorded for this clonotype. The chain links TRBV7-2 to TRBJ2-1; D possibly corresponds to TRBD2 (5 bases). Germline CDR1 reads SGHTA; CDR2 reads FQGNSA. This CDR3 has 17 residues. V lost 2 bases, J lost 0 bases, and 14 bases lay in between. In DNA form, the CDR3 reads TGTGCCAGCAGCTTACTCGGAGGCTTAAGCTCCTACAATGAGCAGTTCTTC. Amino acids: CASSLLGGLSSYNEQFF.

The CDR3 coding sequence is TGTGCCAGCAGCTTACCTCCCAGGGATGGCTACACCTTC. Translating gives CASSLPPRDGYTF. V gene TRBV7-9 combines with J gene TRBJ1-2, with a tentative D call TRBD1 (5 bases). Germline lookup yields CDR1 SEHNR and CDR2 FQNEAQ (reference sequence). The V end was cut by 2 bases, the J end by 6 bases, with 10 bases between. The CDR3 has 13 amino acids.

Concerning this clonotype: A much larger clone lies one base from this, so it may be a read error. This sequence joins TRBV5-1 and TRBJ2-7; 11 bases match TRBD1. Germline loops: CDR1 SGHRS, CDR2 YFSETQ. This CDR3 region has 15 residues. The CDR3 protein is CASSWGTGGTYEQNF. DNA of the CDR3: TGCGCCAGCAGCTGGGGGACAGGGGGGACTTACGAGCAGAACTTC.

This clonotype was detected a few times. The chain is built from TRBV24-1 and TRBJ2-1; the match to TRBD1 covers 7 bases. The trim removed 4 bases at V and 12 bases at J, leaving 5 bases unmatched. In germline, CDR1 is KGHDR, CDR2 SFDVKD. The CDR3 sequence is 12 residues long. The CDR3 loop is CATSEQGQTQFF. The CDR3 DNA sequence: TGTGCCACCAGTGAGCAGGGACAGACGCAGTTCTTC.

This sequence joins TRBV29-1 and TRBJ1-1, with 9 bases aligning to TRBD1. CDR1 is SQVTM and CDR2 is ANQGSEA in the germline V gene. The CDR3 spans 10 residues. V dropped 4 bases and J dropped 14; count of bases not matched to a gene: 5. This CDR3 reads CSVGRQGDFF. The CDR3 bases are TGCAGCGTTGGTCGACAGGGGGACTTCTTT. Full variable domain (outside the CDR3, taken from reference TRBV29-1 and TRBJ1-1): SAVISQKPSRDICQRGTSLTIQCQVDSQVTMMFWYRQQPGQSLTLIATANQGSEATYESGFVIDKFPISRPNLTFSTLTVSNMSPEDSSIYLCSVGRQGDFFGQGTRLTVV.

This clonotype appeared once. The junction departs from the called germline gene at one end, perhaps through a read error. The chain links TRBV5-1 to TRBJ2-3; 8 nucleotides agree with TRBD2. Germline loops: CDR1 SGHRS, CDR2 YFSETQ. The CDR3 length is 17 residues. Here the CDR3 reads CASSSRTSHLTTDTQYF. The CDR3 DNA follows: TGTGCCAGCAGCTCGAGGACTAGCCACCTGACCACAGATACGCAGTATTTT.

The chain uses TRBV30 and TRBJ2-7; 7 nucleotides agree with TRBD1. Germline CDR1 and CDR2: GTSNPN and SVGIG (reference sequence). V shed 1 base and J 2 bases; nucleotides not matched to a gene: 8. The CDR3 is made up of 15 amino acids. The CDR3 coding sequence is TGTGCCTGGAGTGCACCCAACACAGGGGCCTACGAGCAGTACTTC. Amino acids: CAWSAPNTGAYEQYF.

This chain connects TRBV7-3 to TRBJ2-7; D might be TRBD1 (6 bases). This CDR3 contains 17 residues. V was clipped by 2 bases and J by 2 bases, with 19 bases between them. In germline, CDR1 is SGHTA, CDR2 FQGTGA. The CDR3 coding sequence is TGTGCCAGCAGCTTAGCGACAGGTGCCTTTTCTCCCTACGAGCAGTACTTC. It yields the protein CASSLATGAFSPYEQYF.

This chain links TRBV20-1 with TRBJ1-2; the D is unclear. Germline assignment: CDR1 DFQATT and CDR2 SNEGSKA (reference sequence). Trimming pared 5 bases from V and 4 bases from J, leaving 11 bases between. The CDR3 contains 12 residues. DNA of the CDR3: TGCAGTGCTTCCTCCACTGGCTATGGCTACACCTTC. It encodes CSASSTGYGYTF.